This T cell receptor (beta chain) was sequenced in a study of blood T cell repertoires in COVID-19. Looking at the study overall: Acute and convalescent COVID-19 specimens originated in the United States, Italy and Spain. The analysed material was cDNA or gDNA that came from T cells, B-cell-depleted T cells, or PBMCs.

In the source study's methods: Using reference gene primer amplification, nucleated cell counts were estimated. The table came from immunoSEQ multiplex PCR; TCRdb's copy has only in-frame clones and leaves some out. V and J calls and clone size are copied from that table; D and trimming were computed from the DNA. This table holds 120,000 or so clones, approximately 74% found once. The TCR comes from a man aged 55 to 69 with acute or convalescent COVID-19. The sequenced material came from peripheral blood.

CDR3 residues: CASSRGGPSSYNEQFF. Here the CDR3 DNA reads TGTGCCAGCAGCCGGGGAGGGCCGTCTTCCTACAATGAGCAGTTCTTC. The chain uses TRBV11-1 and TRBJ2-1, with TRBD2 matching over 7 bases. Germline V gene lookup returns CDR1 SGHAT and CDR2 FQDESV (reference sequence). The ends lost 5 bases at V and 1 base at J; junction bases unmatched: 8. CDR3 length: 16 residues.